This TCR beta chain appears in the sequencing data of a study of blood T cells in healthy people across ages. Study-wide background: Researchers report that template switching captured about one barcoded beta molecule per two T cells. General study points: Higher diversity and more naive CD4+ cells were features of long-lived donors, compared to aged donors.

With respect to this clonotype: Its target is unknown.

Primers used in a second PCR of about 6 to 11 cycles were a sample-barcoded 5' primer and a J-beta primer mix. Every sample gave at least 2.5 million paired-end reads containing CDR3. TCRdb redid the calling of the 5' RACE reads with MiXCR, one entry per CDR3 protein. This sample has about 800,000 distinct CDR3 sequences, with about 62% found just once. V shed 5 bases and J shed 3 bases, with 14 bases lying between them. The CDR3 length is 14 residues. Looked up from germline, CDR1 is MNHNY and CDR2 is SVGAGI (reference sequence). This chain uses TRBV6-6 with TRBJ2-7; no clear D. This TCR was recovered from a man aged 25 to 45 in good health. Sequencing was performed on blood. CDR3 in DNA: TGTGCCAGCAGTGCATGGCGGACCCGCTACGAGCAGTACTTC. Encoded protein: CASSAWRTRYEQYF.